Each of the 10 T cell receptor beta chains below was sequenced from the same sample in a study of tumor and adjacent non-tumor tissue in lung cancer. No cell sorting was done before RNA was extracted from the tissue. Three rounds of nested PCR, following a modified ARM-PCR protocol, produced the TCRbeta library. TCRdb reprocessed the multiplex PCR reads with MiXCR, giving one entry per CDR3 protein. The sample holds 70,000 or so distinct CDR3 sequences, just under 60% seen once. The sequenced sample was lung tumor tissue. All receptors derive from a man over 45 with non-small cell lung cancer.

This clonotype was counted ten times or more. V and J are TRBV6-6 and TRBJ2-7; D perhaps matches TRBD1 (6 bases). Per germline, CDR1 MNHNY and CDR2 SVGAGI (reference sequence). Trimming took off 6 bases at V and 4 bases at J, with 19 bases between the two ends. This CDR3 has 15 residues. CDR3 in DNA: TGTGCCAGCAGCCAACAGGGTCCAGAGGGTTACGAGCAGTACTTC. It codes for CASSQQGPEGYEQYF.

As concerns this clonotype: Sequence at one end of the junction differs from germline and may be a read error. V gene TRBV11-3 combines with J gene TRBJ2-3; 10 bases align to TRBD2. Germline values: CDR1 SGHNT, CDR2 YENEEA. CDR3 size: 15 residues. The CDR3 DNA is TGTGCCAGCAGCGCCGGGACTAGCGACACGGATACGCAATATTTT. Translation gives CASSAGTSDTDTQYF.

As concerns this clonotype: At one of its ends the junction is not consistent with the germline gene, which may arise from a read error. The gene calls are TRBV29-1 and TRBJ2-1; D possibly matches TRBD1 or TRBD2 (5 bases each). The germline CDR1 and CDR2 sequences are SQVTM and ANQGSEA. The CDR3 sequence is 14 residues long. The CDR3 sequence is CSVVAGAWYTEQFF. CDR3 DNA: TGCAGCGTTGTGGCCGGGGCATGGTACACTGAGCAGTTCTTC.

The J gene is TRBJ2-4, the V gene TRBV11-2, with TRBD1 identical over 8 bases. The CDR3 consists of 13 residues. J was trimmed by 6 bases and V by 8 bases; bases with no gene match: 6. The V gene's germline CDR1 is SGHAT and CDR2 FQNNGV. CDR3 DNA: TGTGCCAGCTGTCCGGACAGGGCAAACATTCAGTACTTC. This translates into CASCPDRANIQYF.

The rearrangement uses TRBV5-1 and TRBJ2-7; D is possibly TRBD1 (5 bases). Germline V CDR1 and CDR2: SGHRS, YFSETQ. Trimming took 5 bases from V and 2 from J, leaving 11 bases between them. The CDR3 is 13 residues long. This chain's CDR3 is CASRQDFTYEQYF. CDR3 bases: TGCGCCAGCAGACAGGATTTTACCTACGAGCAGTACTTC.

There are many counts of this clonotype. V gene TRBV30 combines with J gene TRBJ1-4; 9 positions match TRBD1. The CDR3 covers 14 residues. Germline trimming cut 0 bases from V and 8 bases from J; bases unmatched to any gene: 4. From germline, CDR1 is GTSNPN and CDR2 SVGIG (reference sequence). This CDR3 is CAWSVQGTGEKLFF. DNA of the CDR3: TGTGCCTGGAGTGTACAGGGGACAGGGGAAAAACTGTTTTTT.

Many counts were recorded for this clonotype. The chain carries TRBV20-1 and TRBJ2-3; TRBD1 agrees at 9 bases. V shed 2 bases, J shed 2 bases, and the junction held 8 bases outside the gene matches. Germline V gene data show CDR1 as DFQATT and CDR2 as SNEGSKA (reference sequence). The CDR3 loop spans 16 amino acids. CDR3 DNA sequence: TGCAGTGCTAGATTCTCGGGACAGGGTGTCACAGATACGCAGTATTTT. It specifies CSARFSGQGVTDTQYF.

Worth noting for this clonotype: Germline and junction disagree at one end, which may indicate a read error. The chain has TRBV29-1 and TRBJ1-2, with unresolved D. From germline, CDR1 is SQVTM and CDR2 ANQGSEA. This CDR3 is 11 amino acids long. In DNA, the CDR3 is TGCAGCGTCTTTCACGGCTATGACTACAGCTTC. Residues: CSVFHGYDYSF.

The rearrangement joins TRBV5-1 to TRBJ2-7, with D maybe TRBD1 (5 bases). CDR3 size: 15 residues. V was pared by 6 bases and J by 5 bases, with 21 bases between. From germline, CDR1 is SGHRS and CDR2 YFSETQ. The CDR3 is CASNLAVGLSDEQYF. CDR3 nucleotides: TGCGCCAGCAACCTGGCCGTGGGGCTATCGGACGAGCAGTACTTC.

This clonotype has at least ten counts. The rearrangement uses TRBV12-3 or TRBV12-4 and TRBJ2-1, with 8 bases aligning to TRBD2. The CDR3 runs 12 residues. J lost 6 bases, V lost 8 bases, and 3 bases had no gene match. The chain's CDR3 is CASLGTSNEQFF. The CDR3, as DNA: TGTGCCAGCCTTGGGACTAGCAATGAGCAGTTCTTC.